This T cell receptor beta chain appears in the sequencing data of a study of shared clonotypes between healthy human individuals. About the study: Three plates each covered CD4 naive and memory; CD8 naive two, CD8 memory one.

Study-level results: Naive subsets usually exceeded memory subsets in estimated richness.

The CDR3 is 14 amino acids. Germline V gene sequence: CDR1 LNHDA, CDR2 SQIVND (reference sequence). V lost 3 bases to trimming and J lost 6 bases, with 12 bases between them. The repertoire was sequenced with immunoSEQ multiplex PCR; TCRdb's copy has only in-frame clones and lacks some. The sample contains fewer than 850,000 clones, about two thirds of which appear only once. In the case of this clone: Its antigen is not identified.

The source of this sequence is a woman between 25 and 40 years old in good health. The sample comprised memory CD4+ T cells sorted from blood. The subset here: CD45RA-negative fraction. The chain couples TRBV19 to TRBJ2-1; D unclear. The CDR3 DNA reads as TGTGCCAGTAGTATCTTTTCTACGGGCAATGAGCAGTTCTTC. Encoded protein: CASSIFSTGNEQFF.